These 5 T cell receptor beta chains originate from one sample sequenced in a study of cytomegalovirus exposure and HLA in healthy donors. This PCR relied on a set of 60 Vbeta primers and 13 Jbeta primers. TCRdb's table, derived via immunoSEQ multiplex PCR, lists solely in-frame clones and lacks some. The table includes 130,000 to 150,000 clones, approximately 79% detected once. Material: PBMCs. The receptors were sampled from a man aged 18 to 29 in good health and CMV-seronegative.

The table lists this clone with a few counts. V is TRBV6-6 and J is TRBJ1-6; 9 bases match TRBD1. The CDR3 is made up of 15 amino acids. Per the germline V gene, CDR1 is MNHNY and CDR2 is SVGAGI (reference sequence). V shed 6 bases and J 12 bases; nucleotides not matched to a gene: 12. The CDR3 DNA follows: TGTGCCAGCAGCTCCCCGGGACAGGGAATGGGACCCCTCCACTTT. This translates into CASSSPGQGMGPLHF.

The chain combines TRBV11-2 with TRBJ1-1; D unclear. Deletions cut 0 bases from V and 5 bases from J, with 10 bases between. There are 14 residues in the CDR3. CDR1 SGHAT and CDR2 FQNNGV come from the germline V gene. The DNA for the CDR3 is TGTGCCAGCAGCTTAGAGAGCTCGCGAACTGAAGCTTTCTTT. Translating gives CASSLESSRTEAFF.

This clone was counted a single time. The CDR3 loop is CASSVAAGAGYNEQFF. As DNA, the CDR3 is TGCGCCAGCAGTGTGGCGGCAGGGGCGGGCTACAATGAGCAGTTCTTC. The chain carries TRBV5-1 and TRBJ2-1, with D perhaps TRBD1 (6 bases). CDR3 size: 16 residues. Germline-derived CDR1 and CDR2 are SGHRS and YFSETQ. Trimming stripped 5 bases from V and 3 bases from J, with 18 bases between.

The rearrangement joins TRBV5-1 to TRBJ1-5; D is perhaps TRBD1 (5 bases). Deletions cut 0 bases from V and 6 bases from J, with 7 bases between. CDR1 and CDR2 from the germline V gene are SGHRS and YFSETQ. The CDR3 contains 13 residues. The DNA of the CDR3 is TGCGCCAGCAGCTTGGACAGGCTTCAGCCCCAGCATTTT. Translated: CASSLDRLQPQHF.

V gene TRBV2 combines with J gene TRBJ2-7; D might be TRBD1 (7 bases). V lost 3 bases and J lost 0, with 15 bases in between. Germline CDR1 is SNHLY and CDR2 is FYNNEI. The CDR3 consists of 16 residues. The CDR3 bases are TGTGCCAGCAGTGAGTCCTCAGGGGGGCCCTCCTACGAGCAGTACTTC. Translation gives CASSESSGGPSYEQYF.